The clone carrying this T cell receptor beta chain was counted ten times or more. This record belongs to a study of blood T cells in healthy people across ages. Turning to the study itself: Template-switching capture recovered about one barcoded beta molecule per two T cells.

V was trimmed by 3 bases and J by 7 bases, leaving 10 bases between them. Germline V gene lookup returns CDR1 SGHTA and CDR2 FQGNSA. This CDR3 spans 12 amino acids. With a J-beta primer mix and a sample-barcoded 5' primer, a second PCR ran about 6 to 11 cycles. Each cDNA molecule was tagged by a template-switch adaptor with 12 random nucleotides. One entry per CDR3 protein, called by TCRdb with MiXCR from the 5' RACE reads. The data hold some 790,000 distinct CDR3 sequences, with around 26% observed a single time. The genes are TRBV7-2 and TRBJ2-7; TRBD1 might be the D (5 bases). This TCR came from a woman of 80 years or more in good health. Material: blood. As DNA, the CDR3 is TGTGCCAGCAGCTTGGTAGGGGATGAGCAGTACTTC. Translating it yields CASSLVGDEQYF.